This T cell receptor (beta chain) was captured by sequencing in a study of T cells after posttransplantation cyclophosphamide. Whole-study results and caveats: Blood and skin or GI T cell repertoires showed limited TRB overlap. Donor-recipient repertoire similarity was low at 1-2 months, rising over year one. Recipient CMV seropositivity and CMV reactivation strongly tracked TRB clonality.

This clone was observed a few times. Its antigen is not identified. The CDR3 contains 14 residues. The germline V gene has CDR1 SGHVS and CDR2 FQNEAQ. J was trimmed by 7 bases and V by 6 bases; bases with no gene match: 6. Sampled 1 year posttransplant, controls received myeloablative marrow transplants, methotrexate and a calcineurin inhibitor. The repertoire was sequenced with immunoSEQ multiplex PCR; TCRdb's copy has only in-frame clones and lacks some. The sample has roughly 14,000 clones, 87% seen once. The source was PBMCs, collected after an allogeneic stem cell transplant with a calcineurin inhibitor and methotrexate. V and J are TRBV7-8 and TRBJ1-4; 9 bases map to TRBD1. The clonotype was recovered from a male patient aged 50 to 60 who received an allogeneic stem cell transplant from an unrelated donor, was CMV-positive, and had chronic GVHD only. Some T cells may have originated in the graft donor. CDR3: CASSTGGGGEKLFF. The CDR3 nucleotides read TGTGCCAGCAGTACAGGGGGCGGGGGTGAAAAACTGTTTTTT.